This is a list of T cell receptor beta chains from one sample in a study of cytomegalovirus exposure and HLA in healthy donors. Sequenced by immunoSEQ multiplex PCR; TCRdb stores in-frame clones only, minus some. The table lists about 110,000 clones, approximately 80% of them singletons. The sample taken for sequencing was PBMCs. The source is a man in his fifties in good health and CMV-seronegative. Each CDR3 is given with its conserved first and last residue.

v_call	j_call	cdr3_length	cdr3_aa
TRBV5-3	TRBJ2-3	18	CAGKRGHRATVAADTQYF
TRBV28	TRBJ1-1	14	CASSLYTGDTEAFF
TRBV19	TRBJ1-1	13	CASTSTENTEAFF
TRBV7-2	TRBJ2-5	14	CASSPRLAAETQYF
TRBV9	TRBJ1-4	15	CASSVGRGAGEKLFF
TRBV7-9	TRBJ2-7	15	CSSSSSGGLAGEQYF
TRBV7-9	TRBJ2-7	12	CASSLGANEQYF
TRBV5-3	TRBJ2-7	15	CARNILRTDNYEQYF
TRBV5-4	TRBJ2-7	13	CASTPRGAREQYF
TRBV19	TRBJ2-2	17	CASSSTSGRSRVGELFF
TRBV30	TRBJ2-1	14	CAWSPGSSYNEQFF
TRBV25-1	TRBJ1-1	13	CASSEGQGRGAFF
TRBV9	TRBJ1-1	16	CASSKYGRTANTEAFF
TRBV11-1	TRBJ1-1	15	CASSVTGGQGILAFF
TRBV28	TRBJ1-2	13	CASSQDSLYGYTF
TRBV28	TRBJ1-5	13	CASREGSGQPQHF
TRBV5-1	TRBJ2-2	16	CASSPKGVGNTGELFF
TRBV30	TRBJ2-7	13	CAWSSGGGYEQYF
TRBV9	TRBJ2-7	13	CASSVAISHEQYF
TRBV6-5	TRBJ2-7	15	CASRRDRTSGYEQYF
TRBV7-9	TRBJ2-7	18	CSSSLDPLRQAKLRGQYF
TRBV7-6	TRBJ1-1	13	CASSLGQNTEAFF
TRBV27	TRBJ2-3	14	CASSPQAGTDTQYF
TRBV16	TRBJ1-3	17	CASSLLGQGADGNTIYF
TRBV19	TRBJ2-1	16	CASSARLAGGYNEQFF
TRBV7-7	TRBJ2-5	14	CASSLTGIQETQYF
TRBV7-2	TRBJ2-7	14	CASSQVGTGFEQYF
TRBV19	TRBJ1-5	18	CASSKHRVTGRERETQHF
TRBV7-2	TRBJ1-6	17	CASSLVRSSSYNSPLHF
TRBV9	TRBJ2-2	14	CASGSRRVDRELFF
TRBV7-2	TRBJ1-2	15	CASSSGRSRAGGYTF
TRBV27	TRBJ1-1	16	CASSIRGDRLGTEAFF